Listed below are T cell receptor beta chains from one sample, sequenced in a study of T-cell memory formation after mild COVID-19. Using its own MiXCR run on the 5' RACE reads, TCRdb lists one record per CDR3 protein. This sample yields roughly 350,000 distinct CDR3 sequences, of which roughly 13% are seen a single time; about a fifth belongs to the top ten. The specimen was PBMCs or a T cell subset sorted from them (not recorded which). The receptors originated from a man aged 18 to 29 who had mild COVID-19 (a few samples of this study predate the infection). Cell type and time point are not known. Each CDR3 is given with its conserved first and last residue. The D gene is left open where the match is weak. The size entry is marked missing in some rows and otherwise reads once, few, many or a size class.

>TRBD1|TRBV7-2|TRBJ2-1|NA
TGTGCCAGCAGCGCCGACAGGGGGCGTAATGAGCAGTTCTTC
CASSADRGRNEQFF
>TRBD2|TRBV5-4|TRBJ2-2|few
TGTGCCAGCAGCTTAGCGACTAGCGGCGTTTCGAACACCGGGGAGCTGTTTTTT
CASSLATSGVSNTGELFF
>NA|TRBV20-1|TRBJ2-1|few
TGCAGTGCTAGAGACCCCAGGGTCAGCTCCTACAATGAGCAGTTCTTC
CSARDPRVSSYNEQFF
>NA|TRBV9|TRBJ2-5|few
TGTGCCAGCAGCCCCGGGGGGACCCAGTACTTC
CASSPGGTQYF
>NA|TRBV7-2|TRBJ1-1|NA
TGTGCCAGCAGCTTGGTCGAGCGGGGACCGAACACTGAAGCTTTCTTT
CASSLVERGPNTEAFF
>TRBD1|TRBV20-1|TRBJ1-1|NA
TGCAGTGCTAGGAGGGACAGCTTAGGGGATTCAGCTTTCTTT
CSARRDSLGDSAFF
>NA|TRBV5-6|TRBJ2-3|NA
TGTGCCAGCGAGCGGGCCCGCACAGATACGCAGTATTTT
CASERARTDTQYF
>TRBD2|TRBV7-3|TRBJ2-3|few
TGTGCCAGCAGTCGGATAGCGGGGGGAACAGATACGCAGTATTTT
CASSRIAGGTDTQYF
>NA|TRBV20-1|TRBJ1-5|NA
TGCAGTGCTAGAGATTCCGCTAGCAATCAGCCCCAGCATTTT
CSARDSASNQPQHF
>TRBD1|TRBV29-1|TRBJ2-1|NA
TGCAGCGTTGAAGGGGGACAGGGGCGCTACAATGAGCAGTTCTTC
CSVEGGQGRYNEQFF
>NA|TRBV4-3|TRBJ1-1|many
TGCGCCAGCAGCCGCGACCTGAACACTGAAGCTTTCTTT
CASSRDLNTEAFF
>NA|TRBV4-3|TRBJ2-5|many
TGCGCCAGCAGCCTGACGACCGCGCCGGGGGAGACCCAGTACTTC
CASSLTTAPGETQYF
>NA|TRBV5-6|TRBJ1-2|many
TGTGCCAGCAGTCTGAGGGGGGTTGGAAGCTATGGCTACACCTTC
CASSLRGVGSYGYTF
>NA|TRBV11-2|TRBJ2-4|NA
TGTGCCAGCAGCTCGCGGACCCAAGGCTGGGACATTCAGTACTTC
CASSSRTQGWDIQYF
>NA|TRBV4-3|TRBJ2-3|few
TGCGCCAGCAGCGGAGGGGAAACAGATACGCAGTATTTT
CASSGGETDTQYF
>TRBD2|TRBV20-1|TRBJ2-7|many
TGCAGTGCTAGAGTCGGGGGGGACGAGCAGTACTTC
CSARVGGDEQYF
>NA|TRBV14|TRBJ1-2|few
TGTGCCAGCAGCCAACTAAGAGGCAGGGGAGTTGGCTACACCTTC
CASSQLRGRGVGYTF
>TRBD1|TRBV23-1|TRBJ2-1|NA
TGCGCCAGCAGTCAGTGTATTGACGGTTCAGGGACAGGGGTGGCCAATGAGCAGTTCTTC
CASSQCIDGSGTGVANEQFF
>NA|TRBV5-1|TRBJ1-2|NA
TGCGCCAGCAGCCCCGGACAGAAGAGTTTAGCTAACTATGGCTACACCTTC
CASSPGQKSLANYGYTF
>NA|TRBV28|TRBJ2-1|few
TGTGCCAGCACCTCATTTCTCCGGGACCGAGACAATGAGCAGTTCTTC
CASTSFLRDRDNEQFF
>TRBD2|TRBV7-9|TRBJ2-3|few
TGTGCCAGCAGCGCTGGACTAGCACCAGATACGCAGTATTTT
CASSAGLAPDTQYF
>NA|TRBV4-3|TRBJ1-6|NA
TGCGCCAGCAGCCAAGAGTTTCTGAATTCACCCCTCCACTTT
CASSQEFLNSPLHF
>NA|TRBV27|TRBJ2-5|few
TGTGCCAGCAGTTTCGTCGGCCGGCCACTAGAAGAGACCCAGTACTTC
CASSFVGRPLEETQYF
>NA|TRBV2|TRBJ2-5|many
TGTGCCAGCAGTCTGGACATAGGGGAGGAAGAGACCCAGTACTTC
CASSLDIGEEETQYF
>NA|TRBV4-3|TRBJ1-6|NA
TGCGCCAGCAGCCTCACACACAGCTCCTATAATTCACCCCTCCACTTT
CASSLTHSSYNSPLHF
>NA|TRBV25-1|TRBJ2-6|NA
TGTGCCAGCAGTCCACCTGGGAGCTCTGGGGCCAACGTCCTGACTTTC
CASSPPGSSGANVLTF
>NA|TRBV12-3/TRBV12-4|TRBJ1-6|few
TGTGCCAGCAGCCCGGGACCTCACTCCTCACCCCTCCACTTT
CASSPGPHSSPLHF
>NA|TRBV4-2|TRBJ1-5|NA
TGTGCCAGCAGCCACTACCTGAGTGGGGGCGGGAAGAGCAATCAGCCCCAGCATTTT
CASSHYLSGGGKSNQPQHF
>NA|TRBV7-2|TRBJ2-1|once
TGTGCCAGCAGCTTAGGATCCGTAGACAGGGAGCAGTTCTTC
CASSLGSVDREQFF
>NA|TRBV7-2|TRBJ2-7|many
TGTGCCAGCAGCTTAGGAGCCGAGCAGTACTTC
CASSLGAEQYF
>TRBD2|TRBV10-3|TRBJ2-1|many
TGTGCCATCAGTGAGCCCGAGCGGGGGGGGTACAATGAGCAGTTCTTC
CAISEPERGGYNEQFF
>TRBD2|TRBV5-6|TRBJ2-3|many
TGTGCCAGTACTAGCGGGGTAGCAGATACGCAGTATTTT
CASTSGVADTQYF
>TRBD2|TRBV7-9|TRBJ2-5|few
TGTGCCAGCAGCTTAATGGGACTAGCGGGCGACAGGGAGACCCAGTACTTC
CASSLMGLAGDRETQYF
>NA|TRBV14|TRBJ2-7|NA
TGTGCCAGCAGCCAAGTAGAATGGGAGCAGTACTTC
CASSQVEWEQYF
>NA|TRBV6-2/TRBV6-3|TRBJ2-1|NA
TGTGCCAGCAGTTACTCGAGGGACGGAAAACGATCCTACAATGAGCAGTTCTTC
CASSYSRDGKRSYNEQFF
>NA|TRBV5-5|TRBJ1-1|few
TGTGCCAGCAGGGGTTGGACAGATCGGACTGAAGCTTTCTTT
CASRGWTDRTEAFF
>NA|TRBV19|TRBJ2-1|few
TGTGCCAGTAGCCCCTTATCTACCCCATTCAATGAGCAGTTCTTC
CASSPLSTPFNEQFF
>NA|TRBV7-9|TRBJ2-3|many
TGTGCCAGCAGAACGGGCGGTGGCACAGATACGCAGTATTTT
CASRTGGGTDTQYF
>TRBD1|TRBV2|TRBJ2-3|few
TGTGCCAGCACGTTCGACAGGGAATCTAGCACAGATACGCAGTATTTT
CASTFDRESSTDTQYF
>NA|TRBV28|TRBJ1-1|few
TGTGCCAGCAGTACCCCACCGTACACTGAAGCTTTCTTT
CASSTPPYTEAFF
>NA|TRBV7-2|TRBJ2-3|many
TGTGCCAGCAGCCCCTGGGCTAGCAGAACAGATACGCAGTATTTT
CASSPWASRTDTQYF